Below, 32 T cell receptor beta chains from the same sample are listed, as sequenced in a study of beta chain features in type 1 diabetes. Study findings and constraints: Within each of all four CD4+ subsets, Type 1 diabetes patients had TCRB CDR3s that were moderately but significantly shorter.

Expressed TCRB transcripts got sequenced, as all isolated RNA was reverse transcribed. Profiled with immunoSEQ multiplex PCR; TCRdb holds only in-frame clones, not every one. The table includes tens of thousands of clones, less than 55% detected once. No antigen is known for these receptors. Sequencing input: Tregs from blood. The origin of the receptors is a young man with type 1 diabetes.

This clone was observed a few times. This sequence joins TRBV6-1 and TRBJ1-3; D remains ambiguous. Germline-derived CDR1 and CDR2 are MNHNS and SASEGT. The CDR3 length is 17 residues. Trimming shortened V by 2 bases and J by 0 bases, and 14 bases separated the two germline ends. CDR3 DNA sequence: TGTGCCAGCAGTGAACTTGGGTTCCAGGCCTCTGGAAACACCATATATTTT. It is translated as CASSELGFQASGNTIYF.

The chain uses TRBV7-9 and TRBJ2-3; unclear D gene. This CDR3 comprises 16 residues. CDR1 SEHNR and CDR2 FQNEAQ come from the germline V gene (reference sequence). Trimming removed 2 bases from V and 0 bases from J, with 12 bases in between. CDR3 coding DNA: TGTGCCAGCAGCTTAATCCCAGCGACGAGCACAGATACGCAGTATTTT. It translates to CASSLIPATSTDTQYF.

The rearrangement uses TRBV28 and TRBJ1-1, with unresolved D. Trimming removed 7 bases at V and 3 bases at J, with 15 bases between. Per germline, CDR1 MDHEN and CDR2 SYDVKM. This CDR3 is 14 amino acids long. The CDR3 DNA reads TGTGCCAGCATGAAGCGGACGTGGGACACTGAAGCTTTCTTT. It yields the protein CASMKRTWDTEAFF. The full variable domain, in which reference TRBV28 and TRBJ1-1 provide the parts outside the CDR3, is DVKVTQSSRYLVKRTGEKVFLECVQDMDHENMFWYRQDPGLGLRLIYFSYDVKMKEKGDIPEGYSVSREKKERFSLILESASTNQTSMYLCASMKRTWDTEAFFGQGTRLTVV.

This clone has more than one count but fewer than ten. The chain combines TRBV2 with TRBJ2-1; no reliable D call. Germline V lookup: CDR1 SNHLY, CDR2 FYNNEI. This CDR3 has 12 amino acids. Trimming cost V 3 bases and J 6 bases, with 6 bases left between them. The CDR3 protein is CASSDRANEQFF. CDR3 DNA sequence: TGTGCCAGCAGTGATCGCGCCAATGAGCAGTTCTTC.

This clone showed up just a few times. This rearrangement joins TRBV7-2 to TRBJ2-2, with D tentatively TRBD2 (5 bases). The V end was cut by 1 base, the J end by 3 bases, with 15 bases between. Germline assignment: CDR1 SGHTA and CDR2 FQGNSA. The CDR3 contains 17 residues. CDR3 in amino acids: CASSLEVQRKYTGELFF. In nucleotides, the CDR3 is TGTGCCAGCAGCTTAGAAGTCCAGCGGAAGTACACCGGGGAGCTGTTTTTT.

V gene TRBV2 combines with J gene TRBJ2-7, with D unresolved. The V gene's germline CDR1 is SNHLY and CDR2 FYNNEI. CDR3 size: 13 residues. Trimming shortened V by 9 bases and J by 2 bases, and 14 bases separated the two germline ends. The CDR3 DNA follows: TGTGCCAGTGTTAGTCGCCCCACCTACGAGCAGTACTTC. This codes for CASVSRPTYEQYF.

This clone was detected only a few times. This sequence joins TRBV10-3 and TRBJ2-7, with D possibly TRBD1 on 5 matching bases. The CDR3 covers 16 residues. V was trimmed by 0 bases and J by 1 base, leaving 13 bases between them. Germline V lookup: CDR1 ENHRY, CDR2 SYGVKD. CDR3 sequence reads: CAISESKGAPSYEQYF. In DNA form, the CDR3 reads TGTGCCATCAGTGAGTCGAAAGGGGCCCCTTCCTACGAGCAGTACTTC.

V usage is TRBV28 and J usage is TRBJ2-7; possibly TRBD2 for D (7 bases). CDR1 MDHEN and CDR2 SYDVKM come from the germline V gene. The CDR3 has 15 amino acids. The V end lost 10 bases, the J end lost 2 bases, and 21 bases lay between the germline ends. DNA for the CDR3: TGTGCCACCTCGACAGGCTTGGGAGGGACCTACGAGCAGTACTTC. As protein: CATSTGLGGTYEQYF.

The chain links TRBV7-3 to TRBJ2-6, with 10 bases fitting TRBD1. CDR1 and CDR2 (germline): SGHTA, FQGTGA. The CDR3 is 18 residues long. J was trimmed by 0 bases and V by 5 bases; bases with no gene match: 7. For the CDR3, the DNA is TGTGCCAGCAGCGTCCGGGACAGGGGTTTCTCTGGGGCCAACGTCCTGACTTTC. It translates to CASSVRDRGFSGANVLTF.

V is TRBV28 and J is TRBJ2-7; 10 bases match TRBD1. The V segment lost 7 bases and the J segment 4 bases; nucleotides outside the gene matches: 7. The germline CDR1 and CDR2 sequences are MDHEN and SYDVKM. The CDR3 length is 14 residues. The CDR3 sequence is CASKTGTGDYEQYF. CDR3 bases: TGTGCCAGCAAAACCGGGACAGGGGATTACGAGCAGTACTTC. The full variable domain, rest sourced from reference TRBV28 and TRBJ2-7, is DVKVTQSSRYLVKRTGEKVFLECVQDMDHENMFWYRQDPGLGLRLIYFSYDVKMKEKGDIPEGYSVSREKKERFSLILESASTNQTSMYLCASKTGTGDYEQYFGPGTRLTVT.

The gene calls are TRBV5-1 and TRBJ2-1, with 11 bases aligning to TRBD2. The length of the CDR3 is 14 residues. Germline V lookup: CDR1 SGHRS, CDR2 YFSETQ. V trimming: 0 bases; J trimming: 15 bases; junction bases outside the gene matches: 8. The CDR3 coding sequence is TGCGCCAGCAGCTTGGCCACTAGCGGGGGTATATCGTTCTTC. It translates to CASSLATSGGISFF. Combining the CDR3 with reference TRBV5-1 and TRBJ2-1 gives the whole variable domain KAGVTQTPRYLIKTRGQQVTLSCSPISGHRSVSWYQQTPGQGLQFLFEYFSETQRNKGNFPGRFSGRQFSNSRSEMNVSTLELGDSALYLCASSLATSGGISFFGPGTRLTVL.

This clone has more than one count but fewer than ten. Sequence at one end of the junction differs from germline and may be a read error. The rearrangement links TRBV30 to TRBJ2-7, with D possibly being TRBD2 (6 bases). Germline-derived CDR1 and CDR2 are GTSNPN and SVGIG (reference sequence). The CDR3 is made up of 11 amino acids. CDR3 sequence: CACNTGGPSNF. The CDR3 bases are TGTGCCTGCAACACCGGGGGACCCTCCAACTTC.

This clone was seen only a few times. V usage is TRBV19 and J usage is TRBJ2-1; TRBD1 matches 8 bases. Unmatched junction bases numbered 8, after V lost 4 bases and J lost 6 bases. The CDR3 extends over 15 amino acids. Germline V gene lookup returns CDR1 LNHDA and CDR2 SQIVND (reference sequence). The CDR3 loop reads CASSKASTGGNEQFF. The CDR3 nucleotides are TGTGCCAGTAGTAAAGCCTCTACAGGGGGCAATGAGCAGTTCTTC.

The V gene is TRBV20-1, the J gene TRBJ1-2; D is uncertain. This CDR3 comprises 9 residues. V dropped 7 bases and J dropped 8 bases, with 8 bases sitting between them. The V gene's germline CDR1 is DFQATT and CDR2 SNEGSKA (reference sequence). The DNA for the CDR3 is TGCAGTGGAGGCCCAGGCTACACCTTC. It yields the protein CSGGPGYTF.

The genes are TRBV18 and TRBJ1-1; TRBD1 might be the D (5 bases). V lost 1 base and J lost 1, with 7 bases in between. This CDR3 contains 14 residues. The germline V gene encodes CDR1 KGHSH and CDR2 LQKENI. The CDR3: CASSPRGGNTEAFF. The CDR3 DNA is TGTGCCAGCTCACCACGGGGGGGGAACACTGAAGCTTTCTTT.

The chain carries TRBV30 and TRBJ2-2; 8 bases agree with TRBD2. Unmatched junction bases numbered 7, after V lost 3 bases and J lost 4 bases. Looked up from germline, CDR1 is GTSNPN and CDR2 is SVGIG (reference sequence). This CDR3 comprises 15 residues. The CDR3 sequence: CAWRAVAGFTGELFF. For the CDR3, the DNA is TGTGCCTGGAGAGCGGTAGCGGGGTTCACCGGGGAGCTGTTTTTT.

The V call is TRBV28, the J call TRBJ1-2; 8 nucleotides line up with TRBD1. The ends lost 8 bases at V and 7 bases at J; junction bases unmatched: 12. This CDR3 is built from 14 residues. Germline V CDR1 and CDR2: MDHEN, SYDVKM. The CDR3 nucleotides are TGTGCCAGCGTTTTAAGTGGACAGGGATTTGGCTACACCTTC. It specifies CASVLSGQGFGYTF.

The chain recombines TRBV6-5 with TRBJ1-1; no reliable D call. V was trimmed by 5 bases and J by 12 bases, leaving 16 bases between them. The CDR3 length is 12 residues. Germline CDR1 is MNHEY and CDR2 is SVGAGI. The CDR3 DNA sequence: TGTGCCAGCAGTCCCCCCTCCGGGTCGACTTTCTTT. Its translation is CASSPPSGSTFF.

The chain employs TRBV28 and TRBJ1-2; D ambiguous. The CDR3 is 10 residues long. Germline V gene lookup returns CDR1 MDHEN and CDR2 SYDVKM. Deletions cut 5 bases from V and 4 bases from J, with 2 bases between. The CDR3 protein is CASSRYGYTF. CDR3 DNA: TGTGCCAGCAGTCGCTATGGCTACACCTTC.

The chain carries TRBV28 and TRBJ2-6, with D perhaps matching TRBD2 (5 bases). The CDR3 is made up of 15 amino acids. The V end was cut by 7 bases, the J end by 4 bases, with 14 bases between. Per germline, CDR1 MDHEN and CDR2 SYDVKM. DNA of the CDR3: TGTGCCAGCACAGGAGGTCACCTCGGGGCCAACGTCCTGACTTTC. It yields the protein CASTGGHLGANVLTF.

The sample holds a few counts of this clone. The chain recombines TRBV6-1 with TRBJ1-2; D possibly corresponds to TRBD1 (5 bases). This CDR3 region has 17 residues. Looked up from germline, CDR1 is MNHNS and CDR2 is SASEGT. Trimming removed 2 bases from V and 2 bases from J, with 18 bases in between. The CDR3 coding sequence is TGTGCCAGCAGTGAAATCGGGGGATACCTATCGAACTATGGCTACACCTTC. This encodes CASSEIGGYLSNYGYTF.

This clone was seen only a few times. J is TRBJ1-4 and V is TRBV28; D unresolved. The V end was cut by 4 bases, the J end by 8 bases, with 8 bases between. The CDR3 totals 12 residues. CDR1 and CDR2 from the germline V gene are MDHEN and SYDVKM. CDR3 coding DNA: TGTGCCAGCAGTTCACAGAACGAAAAACTGTTTTTT. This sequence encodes CASSSQNEKLFF. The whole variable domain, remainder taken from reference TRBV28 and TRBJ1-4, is DVKVTQSSRYLVKRTGEKVFLECVQDMDHENMFWYRQDPGLGLRLIYFSYDVKMKEKGDIPEGYSVSREKKERFSLILESASTNQTSMYLCASSSQNEKLFFGSGTQLSVL.

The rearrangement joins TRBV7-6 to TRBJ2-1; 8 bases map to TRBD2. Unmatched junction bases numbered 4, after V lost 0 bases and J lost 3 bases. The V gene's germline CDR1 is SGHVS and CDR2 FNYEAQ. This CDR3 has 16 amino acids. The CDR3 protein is CASSLAISGIYNEQFF. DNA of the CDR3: TGTGCCAGCAGCTTAGCGATTAGCGGGATCTACAATGAGCAGTTCTTC.

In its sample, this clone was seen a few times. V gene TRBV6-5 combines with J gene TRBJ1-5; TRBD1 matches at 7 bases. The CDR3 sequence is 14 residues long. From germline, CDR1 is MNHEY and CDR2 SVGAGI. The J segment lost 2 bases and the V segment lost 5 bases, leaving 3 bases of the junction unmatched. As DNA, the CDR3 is TGTGCCAGCAGTACAGGGGCGGGCAATCAGCCCCAGCATTTT. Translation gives CASSTGAGNQPQHF.

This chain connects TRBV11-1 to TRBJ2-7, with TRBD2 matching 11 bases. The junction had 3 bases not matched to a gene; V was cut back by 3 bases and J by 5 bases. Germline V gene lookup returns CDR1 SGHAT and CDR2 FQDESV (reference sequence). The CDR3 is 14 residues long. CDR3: CASSLETSGNEQYF. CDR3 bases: TGTGCCAGCAGCTTGGAGACTAGCGGGAACGAGCAGTACTTC.

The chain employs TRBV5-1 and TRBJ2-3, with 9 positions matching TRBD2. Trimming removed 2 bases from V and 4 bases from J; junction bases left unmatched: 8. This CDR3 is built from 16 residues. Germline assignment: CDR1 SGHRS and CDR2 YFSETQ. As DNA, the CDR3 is TGCGCCAGCAGCTTTTCGATGGCGGGAGGGGCAGATACGCAGTATTTT. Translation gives CASSFSMAGGADTQYF.

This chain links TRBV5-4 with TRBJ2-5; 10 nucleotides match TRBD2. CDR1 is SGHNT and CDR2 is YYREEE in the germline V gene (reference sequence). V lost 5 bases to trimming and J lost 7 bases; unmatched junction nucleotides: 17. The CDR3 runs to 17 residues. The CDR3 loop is CASSTGTAGGPQSTQYF. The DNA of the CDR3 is TGTGCCAGCAGTACGGGCACAGCGGGAGGGCCTCAGTCGACCCAGTACTTC.

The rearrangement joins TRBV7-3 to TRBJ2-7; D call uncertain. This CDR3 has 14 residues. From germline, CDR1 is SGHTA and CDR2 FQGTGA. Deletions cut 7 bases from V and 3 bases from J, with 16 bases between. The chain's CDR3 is CASTKSEYYYEQYF. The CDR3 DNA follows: TGTGCCAGCACCAAATCAGAATATTACTACGAGCAGTACTTC.

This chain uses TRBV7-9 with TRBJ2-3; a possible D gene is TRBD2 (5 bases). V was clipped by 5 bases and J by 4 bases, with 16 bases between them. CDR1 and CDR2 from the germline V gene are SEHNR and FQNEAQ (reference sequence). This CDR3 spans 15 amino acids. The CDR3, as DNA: TGTGCCAGCAGCCTCGAGGGCTTTCCTGCAGATACGCAGTATTTT. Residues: CASSLEGFPADTQYF. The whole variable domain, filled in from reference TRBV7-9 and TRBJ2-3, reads DTGVSQNPRHKITKRGQNVTFRCDPISEHNRLYWYRQTLGQGPEFLTYFQNEAQLEKSRLLSDRFSAERPKGSFSTLEIQRTEQGDSAMYLCASSLEGFPADTQYFGPGTRLTVL.

The CDR3 DNA follows: TGTGCCAACTCCCCGGGAGGCAGGGGTGAAGAGACCCAGTACTTC. It is translated as CANSPGGRGEETQYF. This sequence joins TRBV2 and TRBJ2-5, with D possibly TRBD2 on 7 matching bases. The CDR3 has 15 amino acids. Trimming shortened V by 10 bases and J by 3 bases, and 21 bases separated the two germline ends. Looked up from germline, CDR1 is SNHLY and CDR2 is FYNNEI.

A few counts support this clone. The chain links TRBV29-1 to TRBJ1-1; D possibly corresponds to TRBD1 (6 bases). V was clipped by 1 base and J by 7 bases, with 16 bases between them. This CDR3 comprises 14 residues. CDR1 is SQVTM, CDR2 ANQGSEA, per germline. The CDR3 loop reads CSVEVRLQGDEAFF. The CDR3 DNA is TGCAGCGTTGAAGTCCGTCTACAGGGAGATGAAGCTTTCTTT. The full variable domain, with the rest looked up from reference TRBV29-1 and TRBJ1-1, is SAVISQKPSRDICQRGTSLTIQCQVDSQVTMMFWYRQQPGQSLTLIATANQGSEATYESGFVIDKFPISRPNLTFSTLTVSNMSPEDSSIYLCSVEVRLQGDEAFFGQGTRLTVV.

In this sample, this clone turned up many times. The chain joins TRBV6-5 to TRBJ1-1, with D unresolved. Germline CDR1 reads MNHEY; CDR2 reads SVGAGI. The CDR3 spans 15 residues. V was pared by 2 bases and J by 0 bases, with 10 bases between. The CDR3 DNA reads TGTGCCAGCAGTTACAATAGGGAGATGAACACTGAAGCTTTCTTT. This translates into CASSYNREMNTEAFF.